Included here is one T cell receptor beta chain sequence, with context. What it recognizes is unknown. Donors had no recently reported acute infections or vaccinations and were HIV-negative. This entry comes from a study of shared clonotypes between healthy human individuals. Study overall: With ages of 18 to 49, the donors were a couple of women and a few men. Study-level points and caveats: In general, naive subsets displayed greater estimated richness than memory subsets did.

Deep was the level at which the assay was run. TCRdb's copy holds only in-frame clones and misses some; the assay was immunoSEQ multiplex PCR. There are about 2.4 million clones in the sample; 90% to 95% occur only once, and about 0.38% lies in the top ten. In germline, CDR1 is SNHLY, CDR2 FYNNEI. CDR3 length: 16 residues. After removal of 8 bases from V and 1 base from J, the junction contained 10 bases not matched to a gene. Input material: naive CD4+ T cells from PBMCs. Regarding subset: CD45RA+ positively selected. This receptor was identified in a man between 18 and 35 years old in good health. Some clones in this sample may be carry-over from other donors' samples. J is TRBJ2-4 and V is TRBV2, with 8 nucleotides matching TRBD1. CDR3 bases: TGTGCCAGCCTCGCAGGGGGCGTCCTCGCCAAAAACATTCAGTACTTC. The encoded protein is CASLAGGVLAKNIQYF. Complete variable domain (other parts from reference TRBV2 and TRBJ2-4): EPEVTQTPSHQVTQMGQEVILRCVPISNHLYFYWYRQILGQKVEFLVSFYNNEISEKSEIFDDQFSVERPDGSNFTLKIRSTKLEDSAMYFCASLAGGVLAKNIQYFGAGTRLSVL.